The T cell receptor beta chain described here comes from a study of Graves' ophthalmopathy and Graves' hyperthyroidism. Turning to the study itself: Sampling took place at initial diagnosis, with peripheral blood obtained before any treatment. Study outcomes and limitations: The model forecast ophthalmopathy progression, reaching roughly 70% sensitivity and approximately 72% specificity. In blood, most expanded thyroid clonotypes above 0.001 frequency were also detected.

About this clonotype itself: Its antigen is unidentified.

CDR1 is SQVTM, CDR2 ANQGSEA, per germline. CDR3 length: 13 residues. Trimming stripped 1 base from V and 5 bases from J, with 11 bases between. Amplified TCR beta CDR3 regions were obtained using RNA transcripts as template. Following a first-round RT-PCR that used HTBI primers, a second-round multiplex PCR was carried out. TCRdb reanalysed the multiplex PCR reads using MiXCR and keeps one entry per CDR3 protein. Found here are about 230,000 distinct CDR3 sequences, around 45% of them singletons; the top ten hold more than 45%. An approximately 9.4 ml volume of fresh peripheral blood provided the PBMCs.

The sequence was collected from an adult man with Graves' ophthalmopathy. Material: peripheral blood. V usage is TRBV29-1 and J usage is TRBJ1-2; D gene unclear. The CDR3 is CSVEGAGSYGYTF. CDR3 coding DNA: TGCAGCGTTGAAGGGGCAGGCTCTTATGGCTACACCTTC.